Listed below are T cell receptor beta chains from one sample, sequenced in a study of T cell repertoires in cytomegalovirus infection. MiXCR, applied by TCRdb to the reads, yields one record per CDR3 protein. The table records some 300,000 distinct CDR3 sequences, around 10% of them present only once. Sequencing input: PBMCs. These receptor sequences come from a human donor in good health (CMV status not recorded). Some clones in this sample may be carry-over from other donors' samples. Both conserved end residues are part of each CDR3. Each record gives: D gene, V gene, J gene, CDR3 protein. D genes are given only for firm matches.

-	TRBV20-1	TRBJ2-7	CSARKGSTLYEQYF
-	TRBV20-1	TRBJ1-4	CSATGTNQATNEKLFF
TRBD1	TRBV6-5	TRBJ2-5	CASIGTGQETQYF
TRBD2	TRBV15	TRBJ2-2	CATSGLAGTTGELFF
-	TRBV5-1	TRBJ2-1	CASSLDTSSYNEQFF
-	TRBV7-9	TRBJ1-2	CASSLSTDGYTF
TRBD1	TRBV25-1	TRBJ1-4	CASSESLGQVEKLFF
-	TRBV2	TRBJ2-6	CASTSFPTESGANVLTF
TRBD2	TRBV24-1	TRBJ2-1	CATGDSTRSGDYNEQFF
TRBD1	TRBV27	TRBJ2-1	CASSHKPGQGDVEQFF
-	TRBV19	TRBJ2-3	CASSMDSVSTDTQYF
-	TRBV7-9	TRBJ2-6	CASSPRTVSGANVLTF
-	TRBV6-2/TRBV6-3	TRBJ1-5	CASSYSSGQPQHF